The T cell receptor (beta chain) described here comes from a study of identical twins. The CDR3 covers 15 residues. The V gene lost 5 bases and the J gene lost 2 bases, with 17 bases spanning the gap. CDR1 is SGHRS and CDR2 is YFSETQ in the germline V gene. This clonotype has just a few counts. MiXCR, applied by TCRdb to the 5' RACE reads, yields one record per CDR3 protein. The table includes around 1.7 million distinct CDR3 sequences, about 32% detected once. No donor was unhealthy or non-Caucasian. This sequence joins TRBV5-1 and TRBJ2-7; D is unresolved. Sequencing was carried out using cord blood. The receptor's source is a newborn girl in good health. The CDR3 is CASSLTSDRAYEQYF. The CDR3 DNA reads TGCGCCAGCAGTCTTACGTCTGACCGAGCCTACGAGCAGTACTTC.